This passage covers 6 T cell receptor beta chains from one sample sequenced in a study of early T cells in non-severe SARS-CoV-2 infection. TCRdb analysed the 5' RACE reads with MiXCR anew, one entry per CDR3 protein. The sample carries some 34,000 distinct CDR3 sequences, roughly 4.5% recorded once. Sequencing was carried out using whole blood. The receptor source for this set is an adult who was a healthcare worker with PCR-confirmed SARS-CoV-2 infection or an uninfected control (not recorded which).

V and J are TRBV18 and TRBJ1-5; D is perhaps TRBD1 (6 bases). This CDR3 comprises 16 residues. The ends were cut back, 3 bases at V and 0 bases at J, with 12 bases in the middle. Germline CDR1 KGHSH, CDR2 LQKENI. CDR3 in DNA: TGTGCCAGCTCACCGAGCCCGACAGGTAGCAATCAGCCCCAGCATTTT. Translated, it gives CASSPSPTGSNQPQHF. The full variable domain, with the rest looked up from reference TRBV18 and TRBJ1-5, is NAGVMQNPRHLVRRRGQEARLRCSPMKGHSHVYWYRQLPEEGLKFMVYLQKENIIDESGMPKERFSAEFPKEGPSILRIQQVVRGDSAAYFCASSPSPTGSNQPQHFGDGTRLSIL.

As for this clonotype: A read error is possible here, since a much larger clone lies one base away. V is TRBV20-1 and J is TRBJ1-2; D is perhaps TRBD1 (6 bases). V lost 4 bases to trimming and J lost 6 bases, with 15 bases between them. Germline CDR1 reads DFQATT; CDR2 reads SNEGSKA (reference sequence). The CDR3 sequence is 13 residues long. The CDR3 protein is CSANPGTHHGYTF. As DNA, the CDR3 is TGCAGTGCTAACCCCGGGACACACCATGGCTACACCTTC.

This clonotype has ten or more counts. The chain is built from TRBV28 and TRBJ2-2; D is uncertain. This CDR3 contains 15 residues. V lost 2 bases and J lost 2, with 9 bases in between. CDR1 and CDR2 from the germline V gene are MDHEN and SYDVKM. The CDR3 coding sequence is TGTGCCAGCAGTTTAGAGCTAGTCAACACCGGGGAGCTGTTTTTT. Its translation is CASSLELVNTGELFF.

J is TRBJ2-1 and V is TRBV7-9; no clear D gene. V was trimmed by 0 bases and J by 0 bases, leaving 3 bases between them. CDR1 and CDR2 from the germline V gene are SEHNR and FQNEAQ (reference sequence). CDR3 length: 14 residues. The CDR3 reads CASSLAGSYNEQFF. Here the CDR3 DNA reads TGTGCCAGCAGCTTAGCGGGCTCCTACAATGAGCAGTTCTTC.

The chain couples TRBV7-6 to TRBJ2-7, with D uncertain. The germline gives CDR1 SGHVS, CDR2 FNYEAQ. There are 16 residues in the CDR3. V lost 0 bases and J lost 3, with 15 bases in between. CDR3 coding DNA: TGTGCCAGCAGCTTAGCGATCACGTGGGTCCTCTACGAGCAGTACTTC. It specifies CASSLAITWVLYEQYF.

This clonotype was counted at least ten times. The V gene is TRBV28, the J gene TRBJ2-6, with D unresolved. Germline-derived CDR1 and CDR2 are MDHEN and SYDVKM. This CDR3 is built from 15 residues. V was trimmed by 4 bases and J by 0 bases, leaving 7 bases between them. CDR3 residues: CASSYPNSGANVLTF. The CDR3 DNA follows: TGTGCCAGCAGTTACCCCAACTCTGGGGCCAACGTCCTGACTTTC.